This T cell receptor beta chain was found in a study of T cells in Graves' hyperthyroidism and ophthalmopathy. V shed 5 bases, J shed 5 bases, and the junction held 9 bases outside the gene matches. The CDR3 has 15 amino acids. Germline values: CDR1 MGHDK, CDR2 SYGVNS. Patients showing uncontrolled infection, other autoimmune disease, pregnancy or lactation were ineligible. The study based diagnoses on clinical symptoms, serum thyroxine and TRAb, thyroid ultrasound and orbital computed tomography. This clonotype was observed a few times. Its specificity is unknown. Findings of the study overall: Ophthalmopathy stood apart from stable hyperthyroidism in a 13 V-J model.

TCR beta CDR3 regions were amplified from RNA transcripts. The TCR CDR3 was amplified in a first-round RT-PCR using the HTBI primer set. TCRdb used MiXCR to reprocess the multiplex PCR reads, holding one entry per CDR3 protein. The sample has 600,000 to 800,000 distinct CDR3 sequences, 30% to 40% seen once. This clonotype was obtained from a woman in her thirties or forties with Graves' hyperthyroidism. Sequencing was performed on blood. The chain is built from TRBV25-1 and TRBJ2-5; 9 bases align to TRBD2. As DNA, the CDR3 is TGTGCCAGCAGTACTGCGGGAGGGCAGGGTGAGACCCAGTACTTC. Its protein is CASSTAGGQGETQYF.